The rows below give T cell receptor beta chains drawn from one sample of a study of shared clonotypes between healthy human individuals. The method was immunoSEQ multiplex PCR; TCRdb's version includes in-frame clones alone and lacks a portion of them. The sample contains a few hundred thousand clones, roughly 70% of which appear only once. The source material was memory CD4+ T cells sorted from blood. The origin of the receptors is a man aged 25 to 45 in good health. Each CDR3 is given with its conserved first and last residue. The D gene is left open where the match is weak. Expanded clones are given a class, and other clones once, few, many or no size at all.

abundance: -
d_gene: TRBD1
j_gene: TRBJ1-4
v_gene: TRBV19
CDR3aa: CASSIGAGTGDEKLFF
CDR3nt: TGTGCCAGTAGTATAGGTGCCGGGACAGGAGATGAAAAACTGTTTTTT

abundance: -
d_gene: -
j_gene: TRBJ1-3
v_gene: TRBV6-1
CDR3aa: CASSENGNTIYF
CDR3nt: TGTGCCAGCAGTGAAAATGGAAACACCATATATTTT

abundance: few
d_gene: TRBD1
j_gene: TRBJ2-7
v_gene: TRBV28
CDR3aa: CASSFGTENYEQYF
CDR3nt: TGTGCCAGCAGTTTCGGGACAGAAAATTACGAGCAGTACTTC

abundance: few
d_gene: -
j_gene: TRBJ2-1
v_gene: TRBV5-6
CDR3aa: CASTMGWVNEQFF
CDR3nt: TGTGCCAGCACCATGGGATGGGTCAATGAGCAGTTCTTC

abundance: -
d_gene: -
j_gene: TRBJ2-3
v_gene: TRBV2
CDR3aa: CASGPTGLGTDTQYF
CDR3nt: TGTGCCAGCGGACCCACAGGGCTTGGAACAGATACGCAGTATTTT

abundance: many
d_gene: -
j_gene: TRBJ2-1
v_gene: TRBV5-1
CDR3aa: CASSLDPARGHNEQFF
CDR3nt: TGCGCCAGCAGCTTGGACCCCGCACGCGGCCACAATGAGCAGTTCTTC

abundance: few
d_gene: -
j_gene: TRBJ2-7
v_gene: TRBV7-2
CDR3aa: CASSLARVPGRDGQYF
CDR3nt: TGTGCCAGCAGCTTAGCGAGGGTCCCAGGGCGGGACGGGCAGTACTTC

abundance: many
d_gene: -
j_gene: TRBJ2-5
v_gene: TRBV20-1
CDR3aa: CSASYETQYF
CDR3nt: TGCAGTGCTAGTTACGAGACCCAGTACTTC

abundance: -
d_gene: TRBD2
j_gene: TRBJ2-2
v_gene: TRBV5-4
CDR3aa: CASSLGLANTGELFF
CDR3nt: TGTGCCAGCAGCTTAGGACTAGCGAACACCGGGGAGCTGTTTTTT

abundance: -
d_gene: -
j_gene: TRBJ1-1
v_gene: TRBV5-8
CDR3aa: CASSLGWESGVRNTEAFF
CDR3nt: TGTGCCAGCAGCTTGGGATGGGAGTCTGGAGTTCGCAACACTGAAGCTTTCTTT

abundance: once
d_gene: -
j_gene: TRBJ2-5
v_gene: TRBV7-6
CDR3aa: CASSSSHQETQYF
CDR3nt: TGTGCCAGCAGCTCCTCCCACCAAGAGACCCAGTACTTC

abundance: many
d_gene: -
j_gene: TRBJ2-7
v_gene: TRBV28
CDR3aa: CATSSATTYEQYF
CDR3nt: TGTGCCACCAGCTCCGCCACCACCTACGAGCAGTACTTC

abundance: -
d_gene: -
j_gene: TRBJ2-3
v_gene: TRBV7-2
CDR3aa: CASSFVRTDTQYF
CDR3nt: TGTGCCAGCAGCTTCGTCCGCACAGATACGCAGTATTTT

abundance: -
d_gene: TRBD1
j_gene: TRBJ1-5
v_gene: TRBV28
CDR3aa: CASSLGTGGQPQHF
CDR3nt: TGTGCCAGCAGTTTAGGGACAGGGGGTCAGCCCCAGCATTTT

abundance: -
d_gene: -
j_gene: TRBJ1-4
v_gene: TRBV28
CDR3aa: CASSQPGTNREKLFF
CDR3nt: TGTGCCAGCAGCCAACCGGGTACTAATCGGGAAAAACTGTTTTTT